These 6 T cell receptor beta chains share one sample of origin, sequenced in a study of long-term antiretroviral therapy in people with HIV. They ran version v3.0 of the immunoSEQ assay at survey level. Sequencing was performed with immunoSEQ multiplex PCR; in TCRdb, only in-frame clones are kept and a portion is missing. The sample carries around 27,000 clones, about 85% recorded once. Sequencing used unsorted PBMCs, obtained 3 years after starting antiretroviral therapy. The receptors originated from a man in his forties or fifties with HIV.

The rearrangement uses TRBV4-1 and TRBJ2-2; D ambiguous. The V end lost 4 bases, the J end lost 1 base, and 22 bases lay between the germline ends. Looked up from germline, CDR1 is MGHRA and CDR2 is YSYEKL. The CDR3 totals 19 residues. For the CDR3, the DNA is TGCGCCAGCAGCCCACTTCTTTTTTCAGAACTCAAGAACACCGGGGAGCTGTTTTTT. Encoded protein: CASSPLLFSELKNTGELFF.

Only one count was recorded for this clone. V usage is TRBV5-1 and J usage is TRBJ2-6; 8 bases align to TRBD1. In germline, CDR1 is SGHRS, CDR2 YFSETQ. The length of the CDR3 is 19 residues. Losses at the gene ends were 0 bases for V and 1 base for J; bases not matched to a gene: 9. The CDR3 coding sequence is TGCGCCAGCAGCTTGGGTCTCGGGACAGGAGGTTCTGGGGCCAACGTCCTGACTTTC. It yields the protein CASSLGLGTGGSGANVLTF. The whole variable domain, filled in from reference TRBV5-1 and TRBJ2-6, reads KAGVTQTPRYLIKTRGQQVTLSCSPISGHRSVSWYQQTPGQGLQFLFEYFSETQRNKGNFPGRFSGRQFSNSRSEMNVSTLELGDSALYLCASSLGLGTGGSGANVLTFGAGSRLTVL.

V gene TRBV9 combines with J gene TRBJ2-7; D call uncertain. CDR1 SGDLS and CDR2 YYNGEE come from the germline V gene. The V end was cut by 4 bases, the J end by 6 bases, with 8 bases between. There are 11 residues in the CDR3. CDR3 coding DNA: TGTGCCAGCAGCACCGGTCCCGAGCAGTACTTC. Encoded protein: CASSTGPEQYF.

This clone has more than one count but fewer than ten. This chain joins TRBV4-2 and TRBJ1-5; perhaps TRBD1 as D (5 bases). Trimming left V 0 bases short and J 4 bases short, with 10 bases between. CDR1 LGHNA and CDR2 YNFKEQ come from the germline V gene. The CDR3 loop spans 15 amino acids. CDR3 protein: CASSQDLRGNQPQHF. CDR3 nucleotide sequence: TGTGCCAGCAGCCAAGATCTGAGGGGAAATCAGCCCCAGCATTTT.

This sequence joins TRBV6-5 and TRBJ1-5; D might be TRBD1 (5 bases). Trimming took 8 bases from V and 5 from J, leaving 13 bases between them. CDR1 MNHEY and CDR2 SVGAGI come from the germline V gene. The CDR3 sequence is 13 residues long. This CDR3 reads CASARDGDQPQHF. CDR3 coding DNA: TGTGCCAGCGCTCGGGACGGGGATCAGCCCCAGCATTTT.

The rearrangement uses TRBV18 and TRBJ1-2; no clear D. The germline V gene has CDR1 KGHSH and CDR2 LQKENI. V was shortened by 2 bases and J by 7 bases, with 8 bases between the two germline ends. The CDR3 is made up of 12 amino acids. The CDR3 is CASSPEFGGYTF. The CDR3 region has the DNA TGTGCCAGCTCACCAGAGTTTGGTGGCTACACCTTC.